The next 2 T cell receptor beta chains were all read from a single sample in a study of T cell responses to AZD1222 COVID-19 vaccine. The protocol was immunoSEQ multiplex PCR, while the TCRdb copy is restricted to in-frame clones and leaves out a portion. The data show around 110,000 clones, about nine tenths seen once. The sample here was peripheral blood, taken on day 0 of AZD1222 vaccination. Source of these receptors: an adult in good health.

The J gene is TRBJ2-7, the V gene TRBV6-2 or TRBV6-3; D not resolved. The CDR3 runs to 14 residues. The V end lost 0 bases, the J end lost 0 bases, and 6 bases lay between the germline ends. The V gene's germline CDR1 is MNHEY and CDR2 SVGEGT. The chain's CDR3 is CASSYSKYSYEQYF. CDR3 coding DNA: TGTGCCAGCAGTTACTCGAAGTACTCCTACGAGCAGTACTTC.

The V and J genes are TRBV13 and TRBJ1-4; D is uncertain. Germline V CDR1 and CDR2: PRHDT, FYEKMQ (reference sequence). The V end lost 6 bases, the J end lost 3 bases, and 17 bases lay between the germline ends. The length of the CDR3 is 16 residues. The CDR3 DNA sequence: TGTGCCAGCAGAAAAAAGTCGGCCCAATCTAATGAAAAACTGTTTTTT. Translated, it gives CASRKKSAQSNEKLFF. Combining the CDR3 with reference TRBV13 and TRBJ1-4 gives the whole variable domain AAGVIQSPRHLIKEKRETATLKCYPIPRHDTVYWYQQGPGQDPQFLISFYEKMQSDKGSIPDRFSAQQFSDYHSELNMSSLELGDSALYFCASRKKSAQSNEKLFFGSGTQLSVL.